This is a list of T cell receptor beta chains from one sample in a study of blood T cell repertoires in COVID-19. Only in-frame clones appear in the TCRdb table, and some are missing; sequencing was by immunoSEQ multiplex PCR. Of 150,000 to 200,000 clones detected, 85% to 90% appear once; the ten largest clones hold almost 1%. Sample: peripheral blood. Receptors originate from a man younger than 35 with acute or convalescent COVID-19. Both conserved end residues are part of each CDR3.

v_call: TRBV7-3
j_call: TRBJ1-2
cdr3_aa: CASSLSEGFGYTF

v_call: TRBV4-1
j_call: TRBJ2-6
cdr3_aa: CASSQLQDISGANVLTF

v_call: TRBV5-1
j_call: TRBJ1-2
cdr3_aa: CASSLGTGLSSNYGYTF

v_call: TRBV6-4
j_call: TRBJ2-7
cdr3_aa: CAGGLAGLGEQYF

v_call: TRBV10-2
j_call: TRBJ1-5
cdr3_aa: CASSESKGGQPQHF

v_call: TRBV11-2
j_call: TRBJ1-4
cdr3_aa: CASSPRQTLYEKLFF

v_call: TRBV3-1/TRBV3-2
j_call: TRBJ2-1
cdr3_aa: CASSQGGLAGAYNEQFF

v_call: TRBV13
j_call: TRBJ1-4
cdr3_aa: CASSRTGPLLNNEKLFF

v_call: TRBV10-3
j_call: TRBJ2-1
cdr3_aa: CAISETSDLGSPTNEQFF

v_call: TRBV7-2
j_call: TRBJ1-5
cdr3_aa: CASSFGLNQPQHF

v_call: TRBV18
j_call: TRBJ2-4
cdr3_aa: CASSPYTGEIAKNIQYF

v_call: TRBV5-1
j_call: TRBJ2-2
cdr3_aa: CASSHASGGTGELFF

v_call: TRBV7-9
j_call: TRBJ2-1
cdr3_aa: CASSPLGGGAVEQFF

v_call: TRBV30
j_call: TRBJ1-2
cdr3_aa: CAWSTRNEIYGYTF

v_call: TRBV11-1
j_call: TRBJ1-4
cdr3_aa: CASSSGQSNEKLFF

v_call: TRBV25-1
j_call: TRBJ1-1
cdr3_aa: CASSAGGWVTEAFF

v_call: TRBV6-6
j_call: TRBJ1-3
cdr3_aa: CASSYRTGSAGNTIYF

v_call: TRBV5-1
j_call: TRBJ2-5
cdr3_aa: CASSLTDTQETQYF

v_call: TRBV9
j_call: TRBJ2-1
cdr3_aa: CASSVEAGGNEQFF

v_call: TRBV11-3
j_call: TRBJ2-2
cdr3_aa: CASSQTGWTGPDTGELFF

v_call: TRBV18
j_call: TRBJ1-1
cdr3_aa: CASSPINRANTEAFF

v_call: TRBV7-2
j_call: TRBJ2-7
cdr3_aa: CASSSRWGQGDYEQYF

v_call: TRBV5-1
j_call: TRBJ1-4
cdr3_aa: CASSLGGQGVEKLFF

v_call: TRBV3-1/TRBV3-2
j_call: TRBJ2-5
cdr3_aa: CASSQGTSGGRTQETQYF

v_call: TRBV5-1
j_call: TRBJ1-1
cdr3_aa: CASSLLQGVMAEAFF

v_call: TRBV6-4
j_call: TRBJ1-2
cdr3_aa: CASSPGTGVPYGYTF

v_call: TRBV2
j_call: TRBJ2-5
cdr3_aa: CASSKAERETQYF

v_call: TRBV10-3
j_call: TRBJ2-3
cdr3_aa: CAIRATGARGSTDTQYF

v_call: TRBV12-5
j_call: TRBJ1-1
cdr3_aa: CASMERSSAEAFF

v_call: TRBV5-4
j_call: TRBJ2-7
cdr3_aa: CASQRGADPYYEQYF

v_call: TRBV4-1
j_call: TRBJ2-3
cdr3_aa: CASSRVGGGTDTQYF

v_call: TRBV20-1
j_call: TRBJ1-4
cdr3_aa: CSARGQEKLFF

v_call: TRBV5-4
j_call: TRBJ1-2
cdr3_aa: CASSPDLAANYGYTF

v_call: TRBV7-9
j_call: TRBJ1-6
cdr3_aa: CASSLGTGSSPLHF

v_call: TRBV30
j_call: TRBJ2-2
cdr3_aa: CAWNRDSGPGTGELFF

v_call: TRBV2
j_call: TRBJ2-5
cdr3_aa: CASMYVTGETQYF

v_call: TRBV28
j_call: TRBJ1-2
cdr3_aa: CASSSMSRTGPRGYTF

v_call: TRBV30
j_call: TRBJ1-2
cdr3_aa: CAWSAPPGRIGVYGYTF

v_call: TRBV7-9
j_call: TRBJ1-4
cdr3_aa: CASSLALGQLNEKLFF

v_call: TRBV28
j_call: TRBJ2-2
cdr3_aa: CASSLSSGGLNTGELFF

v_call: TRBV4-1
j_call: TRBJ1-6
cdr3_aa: CASSPQVTAPNSPLHF

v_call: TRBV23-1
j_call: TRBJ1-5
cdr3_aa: CASRGAWTGLHQPQHF

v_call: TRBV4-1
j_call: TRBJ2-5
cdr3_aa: CASSQELRGGEQETQYF

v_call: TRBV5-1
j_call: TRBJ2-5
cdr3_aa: CASSRTGGRGETQYF

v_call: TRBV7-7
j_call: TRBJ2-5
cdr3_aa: CASSLNPTGAGETQYF